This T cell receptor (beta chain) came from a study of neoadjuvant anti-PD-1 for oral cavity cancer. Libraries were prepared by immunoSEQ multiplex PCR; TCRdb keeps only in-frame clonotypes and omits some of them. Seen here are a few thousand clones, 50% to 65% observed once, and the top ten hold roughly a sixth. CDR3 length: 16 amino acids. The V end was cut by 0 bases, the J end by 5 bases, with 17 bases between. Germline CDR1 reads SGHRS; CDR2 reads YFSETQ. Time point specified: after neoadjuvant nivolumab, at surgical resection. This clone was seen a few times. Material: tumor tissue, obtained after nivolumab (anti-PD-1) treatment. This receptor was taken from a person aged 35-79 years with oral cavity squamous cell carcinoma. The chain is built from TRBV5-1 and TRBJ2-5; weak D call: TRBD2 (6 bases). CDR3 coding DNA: TGCGCCAGCAGCTTGGCCGGAGGGGCTTCGAGGGAGACCCAGTACTTC. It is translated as CASSLAGGASRETQYF.